These 12 T cell receptor beta chains were all obtained from the same sample, sequenced in a study of early T cells in non-severe SARS-CoV-2 infection. TCRdb redid the calling of the 5' RACE reads with MiXCR, one entry per CDR3 protein. Of 64,000 or so distinct CDR3 sequences in the sample, around 11% were seen once. The sample was whole blood, taken at baseline. These receptors originate from an adult who was a healthcare worker with PCR-confirmed SARS-CoV-2 infection or an uninfected control (not recorded which).

This clonotype was recorded a few times. The genes are TRBV18 and TRBJ2-5; D uncertain. The CDR3 covers 13 residues. Germline CDR1 reads KGHSH; CDR2 reads LQKENI. Between the trimmed V and J ends, which lost 2 bases and 2 bases, there was a span of 6 bases. The DNA of the CDR3 is TGTGCCAGCTCACCAGGAATTCAAGAGACCCAGTACTTC. It codes for CASSPGIQETQYF.

This clonotype showed up many times. The genes are TRBV29-1 and TRBJ1-1, with TRBD1 as a possible D gene (6 bases). The germline gives CDR1 SQVTM, CDR2 ANQGSEA. V was clipped by 7 bases and J by 0 bases, with 18 bases between them. The CDR3 extends over 15 amino acids. This CDR3 is CSAPAGGGMNTEAFF. CDR3 nucleotide sequence: TGCAGCGCCCCAGCCGGGGGCGGGATGAACACTGAAGCTTTCTTT.

This chain links TRBV7-6 with TRBJ2-2, with D tentatively TRBD2 (5 bases). Trimming shortened V by 2 bases and J by 6 bases, and 16 bases separated the two germline ends. Germline values: CDR1 SGHVS, CDR2 FNYEAQ. The CDR3 spans 16 residues. Written as DNA, the CDR3 is TGTGCCAGCAGCTTATTTCGCCCACCGAGGGCCGGGGAGCTGTTTTTT. This translates into CASSLFRPPRAGELFF.

In its sample, this clonotype was seen many times. This sequence joins TRBV6-2 or TRBV6-3 and TRBJ2-1; maybe TRBD1 (5 bases). The V end was cut by 2 bases, the J end by 5 bases, with 10 bases between. The CDR3 is 14 amino acids. The germline V gene has CDR1 MNHEY and CDR2 SVGEGT. The CDR3 spells CASSYAGLNNEQFF. The CDR3, as DNA: TGTGCCAGCAGTTACGCAGGGCTCAACAATGAGCAGTTCTTC.

This clonotype has only a few counts. As DNA, the CDR3 is TGTGCCAGCTCACCGCTGACAGGGGCAGATACGCAGTATTTT. Translation gives CASSPLTGADTQYF. The chain has TRBV18 and TRBJ2-3, with 8 bases identical to TRBD1. This CDR3 is 14 amino acids long. The germline V gene encodes CDR1 KGHSH and CDR2 LQKENI. V trimming: 3 bases; J trimming: 4 bases; junction bases outside the gene matches: 3.

Here the CDR3 reads CASHGRDEAFF. For the CDR3, the DNA is TGTGCCAGCCACGGCAGGGACGAAGCTTTCTTT. This chain joins TRBV7-9 and TRBJ1-1; D is possibly TRBD1 (5 bases). This CDR3 has 11 amino acids. The V end was cut by 8 bases, the J end by 8 bases, with 12 bases between. CDR1 SEHNR and CDR2 FQNEAQ come from the germline V gene (reference sequence).

The chain links TRBV27 to TRBJ1-1; no firm D call. Per germline, CDR1 MNHEY and CDR2 SMNVEV (reference sequence). The CDR3 contains 15 residues. Trimming pared 0 bases from V and 8 bases from J, leaving 16 bases between. The DNA for the CDR3 is TGTGCCAGCAGTTTATCGCTGGGTGGGCAGCGCGAAGCTTTCTTT. Its translation: CASSLSLGGQREAFF.

The gene calls are TRBV18 and TRBJ2-3, with a tentative D call TRBD1 (6 bases). The CDR3 totals 13 residues. V was clipped by 7 bases and J by 0 bases, with 8 bases between them. The germline CDR1 and CDR2 sequences are KGHSH and LQKENI. Here the CDR3 DNA reads TGTGCCAGCTTACAGGGAAGCACAGATACGCAGTATTTT. It is translated as CASLQGSTDTQYF. The full variable domain, with the rest looked up from reference TRBV18 and TRBJ2-3, is NAGVMQNPRHLVRRRGQEARLRCSPMKGHSHVYWYRQLPEEGLKFMVYLQKENIIDESGMPKERFSAEFPKEGPSILRIQQVVRGDSAAYFCASLQGSTDTQYFGPGTRLTVL.

This clonotype was detected many times. The CDR3 reads CASSPRDRGYTGELFF. DNA of the CDR3: TGCGCCAGCAGCCCCCGGGACAGGGGGTACACCGGGGAGCTGTTTTTT. This chain uses TRBV4-3 with TRBJ2-2; 11 nucleotides agree with TRBD1. The length of the CDR3 is 16 residues. Trimming removed 4 bases from V and 3 bases from J; junction bases left unmatched: 4. Germline CDR1 LGHNA, CDR2 YSLEER.

CDR3 residues: CATKGLAGGLPQETQYF. As DNA, the CDR3 is TGCGCCACCAAGGGGTTAGCGGGGGGCCTCCCGCAAGAGACCCAGTACTTC. The chain couples TRBV10-2 to TRBJ2-5; TRBD2 matches 10 bases. The CDR3 is made up of 17 amino acids. V lost 10 bases and J lost 2; bases outside the gene matches: 16. CDR1 WSHSY and CDR2 SAAADI come from the germline V gene.

The sample holds many counts of this clonotype. The chain links TRBV6-1 to TRBJ1-2; 10 bases fit TRBD1. This CDR3 spans 13 amino acids. Germline V CDR1 and CDR2: MNHNS, SASEGT. V lost 7 bases to trimming and J lost 6 bases; unmatched junction nucleotides: 5. The chain's CDR3 is CASTGTGADGYTF. The CDR3 DNA is TGTGCCAGCACCGGGACAGGGGCAGATGGCTACACCTTC.

This clonotype has ten or more counts. The chain has TRBV20-1 and TRBJ2-7; weak D call: TRBD1 (7 bases). This CDR3 is 14 amino acids long. Trimming took 6 bases from V and 2 from J, leaving 17 bases between them. Germline CDR1 is DFQATT and CDR2 is SNEGSKA (reference sequence). The CDR3 coding sequence is TGCAGTGCCGGCGGGACAGTCAAAGCCTACGAGCAGTACTTC. This encodes CSAGGTVKAYEQYF.